Presented here are 5 T cell receptor beta chains from one specimen sequenced in a study of T cells in Graves' hyperthyroidism and ophthalmopathy. Authors of the study amplified TCR beta CDR3 regions from RNA transcripts. HTBI primers were the set used in a first-round RT-PCR of the TCR CDR3. TCRdb fed the multiplex PCR reads into MiXCR, producing one record per CDR3 protein. This table has 370,000 or so distinct CDR3 sequences, approximately 13% appearing once. Material: blood. These receptors originate from a man in his thirties or forties with Graves' hyperthyroidism that later progressed to Graves' ophthalmopathy.

As to this clonotype: This could be a read error, since a much larger clone is one nucleotide away. This rearrangement joins TRBV30 to TRBJ2-7; the D gene is possibly TRBD2 (6 bases). V lost 5 bases, J lost 6 bases, and 17 bases lay in between. CDR3 length equals 13 residues. The germline V gene encodes CDR1 GTSNPN and CDR2 SVGIG (reference sequence). The CDR3 DNA is TGTGCCTGGGATAGGAGTAGCGGAGGCGAGCAGTACTTC. This sequence encodes CAWDRSSGGEQYF. Filled out from reference TRBV30 and TRBJ2-7, the complete variable domain reads SQTIHQWPATLVQPVGSPLSLECTVEGTSNPNLYWYRQAAGRGLQLLFYSVGIGQISSEVPQNLSASRPQDRQFILSSKKLLLSDSGFYLCAWDRSSGGEQYFGPGTRLTVT.

This clonotype appeared a few times. The chain has TRBV4-2 and TRBJ2-5; TRBD2 matches 10 bases. Germline V gene lookup returns CDR1 LGHNA and CDR2 YNFKEQ. The length of the CDR3 is 17 residues. V was clipped by 3 bases and J by 1 base; unmatched bases: 8. CDR3: CASSQRVAGGPQETQYF. DNA of the CDR3: TGTGCCAGCAGCCAGAGAGTAGCGGGGGGCCCCCAAGAGACCCAGTACTTC.

This clonotype was counted ten times or more. The V gene is TRBV2, the J gene TRBJ2-3; the D is unclear. CDR3 length equals 17 residues. Trimming took off 3 bases at V and 4 bases at J, with 20 bases between the two ends. Germline CDR1 reads SNHLY; CDR2 reads FYNNEI. DNA for the CDR3: TGTGCCAGCAGTGACCCAGGCCTAGTCGCCGGGCCAGATACGCAGTATTTT. Its translation: CASSDPGLVAGPDTQYF.

This clonotype appeared many times. The chain joins TRBV20-1 to TRBJ2-3, with TRBD1 identical over 8 bases. In germline, CDR1 is DFQATT, CDR2 SNEGSKA (reference sequence). The junction had 8 bases not matched to a gene; V was cut back by 6 bases and J by 3 bases. The CDR3 consists of 14 residues. The CDR3 DNA follows: TGCAGTGCCCTCGGTGGGGACAGGACAGATACGCAGTATTTT. Translated: CSALGGDRTDTQYF.

This clonotype was found many times. The rearrangement links TRBV7-9 to TRBJ2-7; D is ambiguous. Germline CDR1 SEHNR, CDR2 FQNEAQ (reference sequence). Trimming stripped 3 bases from V and 5 bases from J, with 2 bases between. The CDR3 covers 10 residues. The CDR3 sequence: CASSLDEQYF. CDR3 DNA sequence: TGTGCCAGCAGCTTGGACGAGCAGTACTTC.